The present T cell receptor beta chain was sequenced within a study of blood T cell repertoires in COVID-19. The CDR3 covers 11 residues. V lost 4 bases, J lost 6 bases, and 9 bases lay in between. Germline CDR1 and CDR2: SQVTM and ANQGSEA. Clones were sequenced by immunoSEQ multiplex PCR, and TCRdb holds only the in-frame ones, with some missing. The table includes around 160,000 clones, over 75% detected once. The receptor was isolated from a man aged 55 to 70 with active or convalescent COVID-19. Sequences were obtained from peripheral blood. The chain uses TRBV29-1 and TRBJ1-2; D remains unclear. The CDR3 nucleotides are TGCAGCGTTGCTCCGGGAAATGGCTACACCTTC. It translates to CSVAPGNGYTF.